Sequencing of this T cell receptor beta chain was carried out in a study of blood T cells in healthy people across ages. General observations from the study: Long-lived donors exceeded aged donors in naive CD4+ cells and diversity. PBMC samples, being unsorted, prevented any conclusive comparison of naive and antigen-experienced cells.

Primers used in a second PCR of roughly 7 to 12 cycles were a sample-barcoded 5' primer and a J-beta primer mix. TCRdb itself ran the 5' RACE reads through MiXCR, one entry per CDR3 protein. The data show about 1.6 million distinct CDR3 sequences, roughly 32% seen once. Each donor gave approximately 9.7 milliliters of peripheral blood. To note about this clonotype: Antigen unknown.

V lost 0 bases and J lost 8, with 13 bases in between. Germline V lookup: CDR1 DFQATT, CDR2 SNEGSKA (reference sequence). The CDR3 is 13 residues long. The TCR sequence derives from a woman between 25 and 40 years old in good health. The chain couples TRBV20-1 to TRBJ1-2, with unresolved D. The sequenced material came from blood. The CDR3 bases are TGCAGTGCTAGAGATACAAGAATAGGGGGCTACACCTTC. It encodes CSARDTRIGGYTF.